This passage covers 24 T cell receptor beta chains from one sample sequenced in a study of cytomegalovirus exposure and HLA in healthy donors. The PCR was carried out with 60 Vbeta primers and 13 Jbeta primers. TCRdb's table, derived via immunoSEQ multiplex PCR, lists solely in-frame clones and lacks some. The top ten clones hold under 1.5% of a sample with more than 95,000 clones, roughly three quarters of them seen once. The sample was PBMCs. The receptors here all came from a man aged 40-49 years in good health and CMV-seronegative.

The V call is TRBV2, the J call TRBJ2-5, with 7 bases identical to TRBD1. The J call is in doubt because the DNA end fits TRBJ2-7 better. The germline CDR1 and CDR2 sequences are SNHLY and FYNNEI. This CDR3 is built from 13 residues. This CDR3 reads CASNGVGGLEQYF. In DNA, the CDR3 is TGTGCCAGCAACGGGGTAGGGGGCCTCGAGCAGTACTTC.

The chain recombines TRBV10-2 with TRBJ1-1; the D is unclear. The CDR3 extends over 13 amino acids. Germline CDR1 is WSHSY and CDR2 is SAAADI. The V end was cut by 8 bases, the J end by 5 bases, with 15 bases between. CDR3 region: CASSWSGLTEAFF. CDR3 sequence (DNA): TGCGCCAGCTCTTGGTCGGGTCTTACTGAAGCTTTCTTT.

For this clone: At one end the junction does not follow the germline gene, possibly because of a read error. This sequence joins TRBV10-3 and TRBJ2-7, with a tentative D call TRBD2 (6 bases). CDR1 is ENHRY, CDR2 SYGVKD, per germline. This CDR3 is 13 amino acids long. Written as DNA, the CDR3 is TGTGCCATCAGCGAGTCTGCGGGGTCCGAGCAGTACTTC. Translating it yields CAISESAGSEQYF.

Written as DNA, the CDR3 is TGTGCCAGCAGCCAAGGACTAGCGGGCCCCTACGAGCAGTACTTC. It yields the protein CASSQGLAGPYEQYF. The chain combines TRBV14 with TRBJ2-7, with 10 bases matching TRBD2. There are 15 residues in the CDR3. The V gene's germline CDR1 is SGHDN and CDR2 FVKESK. After removal of 1 base from V and 2 bases from J, the junction contained 2 bases not matched to a gene.

The rearrangement links TRBV11-2 to TRBJ2-1; 11 bases align to TRBD2. The trim removed 4 bases at V and 4 bases at J, leaving 6 bases unmatched. The V gene's germline CDR1 is SGHAT and CDR2 FQNNGV. The CDR3 runs 16 residues. Here the CDR3 reads CASSSWGTSGYNEQFF. Here the CDR3 DNA reads TGTGCCAGCAGCTCGTGGGGGACTAGCGGATACAATGAGCAGTTCTTC.

The chain joins TRBV5-1 to TRBJ2-7, with 8 nucleotides matching TRBD1. Germline CDR1 is SGHRS and CDR2 is YFSETQ. There are 13 residues in the CDR3. V was pared by 4 bases and J by 3 bases, with 3 bases of the junction left unmatched. CDR3 bases: TGCGCCAGCAGCGTCACAGGGGGCTACGAGCAGTACTTC. Translation gives CASSVTGGYEQYF.

The chain combines TRBV29-1 with TRBJ2-3, with D possibly matching TRBD1 (5 bases). V lost 2 bases and J 6 bases, leaving 36 bases between the germline ends. The CDR3 has 21 residues. The germline V gene has CDR1 SQVTM and CDR2 ANQGSEA. The CDR3 loop is CSVESGSNLMTYWSMGDTQYF. The CDR3 bases are TGCAGCGTTGAATCAGGGTCTAATCTCATGACCTATTGGAGCATGGGGGATACGCAGTATTTT.

The V call is TRBV2, the J call TRBJ2-2, with TRBD1 matching over 10 bases. The CDR3 contains 15 residues. CDR1 SNHLY and CDR2 FYNNEI come from the germline V gene. The V gene end was trimmed by 5 bases and the J gene end by 4 bases; junction bases not matched to a gene: 4. This CDR3 is CASSWDRGVTGELFF. The CDR3 DNA reads TGTGCCAGCAGTTGGGACAGGGGAGTCACCGGGGAGCTGTTTTTT. Full variable domain (missing parts from reference TRBV2 and TRBJ2-2): EPEVTQTPSHQVTQMGQEVILRCVPISNHLYFYWYRQILGQKVEFLVSFYNNEISEKSEIFDDQFSVERPDGSNFTLKIRSTKLEDSAMYFCASSWDRGVTGELFFGEGSRLTVL.

This chain joins TRBV7-9 and TRBJ1-1; D is possibly TRBD1 (5 bases). CDR3 length equals 15 residues. Between the trimmed V and J ends, which lost 5 bases and 7 bases, there was a span of 20 bases. The V gene's germline CDR1 is SEHNR and CDR2 FQNEAQ (reference sequence). CDR3 amino acids: CASSPRYGQQIEAFF. Here the CDR3 DNA reads TGTGCCAGCAGCCCCCGTTACGGACAACAAATTGAAGCTTTCTTT.

This clone was seen a single time. The chain links TRBV25-1 to TRBJ2-7; TRBD1 matches 7 bases. The CDR3 spans 13 residues. Germline-derived CDR1 and CDR2 are MGHDK and SYGVNS. J was trimmed by 2 bases and V by 8 bases; bases with no gene match: 6. This CDR3 is CASGRDRPYEQYF. CDR3 sequence (DNA): TGTGCCAGCGGCCGGGACAGACCCTACGAGCAGTACTTC.

This clone came up once. The rearrangement joins TRBV2 to TRBJ2-4; 10 nucleotides agree with TRBD2. V lost 7 bases to trimming and J lost 1 base; unmatched junction nucleotides: 4. Germline CDR1 and CDR2: SNHLY and FYNNEI. The CDR3 is 15 amino acids. CDR3 nucleotides: TGTGCCAGCAAAATTAGCGGGAGGGCCAAAAACATTCAGTACTTC. Its translation: CASKISGRAKNIQYF.

The chain is built from TRBV7-9 and TRBJ1-4; 10 nucleotides match TRBD1. The J segment lost 7 bases and the V segment lost 4 bases, leaving 6 bases of the junction unmatched. Looked up from germline, CDR1 is SEHNR and CDR2 is FQNEAQ (reference sequence). The CDR3 has 15 residues. Here the CDR3 DNA reads TGTGCCAGCAGCTGGATCGACAGGGGGCTTGAAAAACTGTTTTTT. It codes for CASSWIDRGLEKLFF.

Sample share makes this clone medium-sized. This rearrangement joins TRBV4-1 to TRBJ2-7, with 13 bases lining up with TRBD2. This CDR3 contains 18 residues. Looked up from germline, CDR1 is MGHRA and CDR2 is YSYEKL. V shed 4 bases, J shed 0 bases, and the junction held 9 bases outside the gene matches. The CDR3 DNA is TGCGCCAGCAGCCCTTGGGGACTAGCGGGACGGGACTCCTACGAGCAGTACTTC. It codes for CASSPWGLAGRDSYEQYF.

V gene TRBV5-4 combines with J gene TRBJ2-5; D unclear. The J call is in doubt because the DNA end fits TRBJ2-7 better. The CDR3 is made up of 13 amino acids. Per germline, CDR1 SGHNT and CDR2 YYREEE (reference sequence). The CDR3 region has the DNA TGTGCCAGCAGCTTTGGAGCCCTCTACGAGCAGTACTTC. This gives the protein CASSFGALYEQYF.

This clone has a handful of counts. This sequence joins TRBV6-5 and TRBJ1-2; the D is unclear. Germline V lookup: CDR1 MNHEY, CDR2 SVGAGI. Trimming took off 6 bases at V and 3 bases at J, with 5 bases between the two ends. CDR3 length: 11 residues. The CDR3 coding sequence is TGTGCCAGCAGCAATTACTATGGCTACACCTTC. Translation: CASSNYYGYTF.

The chain recombines TRBV7-8 with TRBJ2-1, with D maybe TRBD1 (6 bases). Germline V gene data show CDR1 as SGHVS and CDR2 as FQNEAQ. CDR3 length equals 14 residues. With 1 base removed from V and 6 bases from J, the gap between germline ends came to 10 bases. This CDR3 is CASSLVGASNEQFF. CDR3 sequence (DNA): TGTGCCAGCAGCTTAGTGGGGGCAAGCAATGAGCAGTTCTTC.

This clone has just one count. The rearrangement joins TRBV19 to TRBJ2-2; the D gene is possibly TRBD2 (6 bases). Trimming removed 8 bases from V and 7 bases from J, with 23 bases in between. CDR3 length: 16 amino acids. The germline gives CDR1 LNHDA, CDR2 SQIVND (reference sequence). The CDR3 coding sequence is TGTGCCAGTCGGGGGACTCCACATCGGGGTGTCGGGGAGCTGTTTTTT. This sequence encodes CASRGTPHRGVGELFF.

The CDR3 loop is CASSDDGRAVYEQYF. The CDR3 DNA sequence: TGCGCCAGCAGTGATGACGGGAGGGCCGTCTACGAGCAGTACTTC. The J gene is TRBJ2-7, the V gene TRBV10-2, with 8 bases fitting TRBD2. There are 15 residues in the CDR3. V lost 3 bases and J lost 3; bases outside the gene matches: 7. Germline lookup yields CDR1 WSHSY and CDR2 SAAADI.

The rearrangement uses TRBV5-4 and TRBJ2-4; D perhaps matches TRBD1 (6 bases). Trimming cost V 4 bases and J 0 bases, with 23 bases left between them. Germline V gene lookup returns CDR1 SGHNT and CDR2 YYREEE (reference sequence). The CDR3 length is 19 residues. The CDR3 is CASSPRGPTGPVAKNIQYF. In DNA, the CDR3 is TGTGCCAGCAGCCCCAGGGGACCGACCGGACCCGTAGCCAAAAACATTCAGTACTTC.

The chain couples TRBV28 to TRBJ1-5; 7 bases agree with TRBD1. From germline, CDR1 is MDHEN and CDR2 SYDVKM. The trim removed 5 bases at V and 3 bases at J, leaving 7 bases unmatched. The CDR3 contains 15 residues. Here the CDR3 DNA reads TGTGCCAGCAGTCTTAGACAGGGCGACAATCAGCCCCAGCATTTT. Encoded protein: CASSLRQGDNQPQHF.

The rearrangement joins TRBV6-6 to TRBJ2-7; 13 nucleotides agree with TRBD2. This CDR3 spans 16 amino acids. Germline CDR1 reads MNHNY; CDR2 reads SVGAGI (reference sequence). The ends lost 6 bases at V and 1 base at J; junction bases unmatched: 6. CDR3 bases: TGTGCCAGCAGGGGGACTAGCGGGGCTGGTTCCTACGAGCAGTACTTC. Amino acid sequence: CASRGTSGAGSYEQYF.

This chain links TRBV2 with TRBJ2-5; D unresolved. Trimming took 8 bases from V and 4 from J, leaving 11 bases between them. The germline V gene has CDR1 SNHLY and CDR2 FYNNEI. The CDR3 covers 12 residues. The CDR3 bases are TGTGCCAGCGTTCGGGTTCGAGAGACCCAGTACTTC. This encodes CASVRVRETQYF.

The CDR3 nucleotides read TGCGCCAGCAGCTGGGGACAGGGTAACTATGGCTACACCTTC. Translating gives CASSWGQGNYGYTF. The chain carries TRBV4-1 and TRBJ1-2; TRBD1 aligns across 9 bases. The CDR3 consists of 14 residues. In germline, CDR1 is MGHRA, CDR2 YSYEKL. The junction had 2 bases not matched to a gene; V was cut back by 5 bases and J by 1 base.

There are a few counts of this clone. Germline and junction disagree at one end, which may indicate a read error. The V gene is TRBV6-1, the J gene TRBJ2-6; 8 bases are shared with TRBD2. CDR1 and CDR2 (germline): MNHNS, SASEGT. The CDR3 runs 14 residues. In DNA form, the CDR3 reads TGTGCCAGCAGTGAAGGGCGGGGGGCGAACGTCCTGACTTTC. This gives the protein CASSEGRGANVLTF.